These 3 T cell receptor beta chains were all obtained from the same sample, sequenced in a study of post-analysis software for immune sequencing data. Unique molecular identifiers featured in each of the TCR beta cDNA libraries. Using its own MiXCR run on the PCR reads, TCRdb lists one record per CDR3 protein. This table has hundreds of thousands of distinct CDR3 sequences, 59% appearing once. Findings of the study overall: Patients used about 5 TRBV segments, including TRBV5-6, TRBV5-1 and TRBV20-1, more often than controls.

Their specific antigens are unknown. The sequenced sample was blood. Receptors originate from a girl aged 2-10 years with multiple sclerosis.

This clonotype turned up a few times. J is TRBJ2-7 and V is TRBV12-3 or TRBV12-4; TRBD2 matches 8 bases. J lost 3 bases, V lost 6 bases, and 13 bases had no gene match. This CDR3 has 16 amino acids. The CDR3 DNA reads as TGTGCCAGCAGCATCCATAGCGGGATGGGATTCTACGAGCAGTACTTC. The encoded protein is CASSIHSGMGFYEQYF.

This clonotype was seen a single time. The V call is TRBV30, the J call TRBJ1-2, with 7 positions matching TRBD1. The V and J ends lost 5 bases and 5 bases, in that order; junction bases with no gene match: 8. Germline assignment: CDR1 GTSNPN and CDR2 SVGIG (reference sequence). There are 13 residues in the CDR3. The DNA for the CDR3 is TGTGCCTGGGACCAGGGGGGAATATATGGCTACACCTTC. Amino acids: CAWDQGGIYGYTF.

This sequence joins TRBV9 and TRBJ2-1; D uncertain. The V and J ends lost 3 bases and 6 bases respectively, with 19 bases between them. The CDR3 consists of 16 residues. CDR1 SGDLS and CDR2 YYNGEE come from the germline V gene. CDR3 DNA: TGTGCCAGCAGCGCCCCAGGACCTCCGATTGGCAATGAGCAGTTCTTC. Amino acids: CASSAPGPPIGNEQFF.